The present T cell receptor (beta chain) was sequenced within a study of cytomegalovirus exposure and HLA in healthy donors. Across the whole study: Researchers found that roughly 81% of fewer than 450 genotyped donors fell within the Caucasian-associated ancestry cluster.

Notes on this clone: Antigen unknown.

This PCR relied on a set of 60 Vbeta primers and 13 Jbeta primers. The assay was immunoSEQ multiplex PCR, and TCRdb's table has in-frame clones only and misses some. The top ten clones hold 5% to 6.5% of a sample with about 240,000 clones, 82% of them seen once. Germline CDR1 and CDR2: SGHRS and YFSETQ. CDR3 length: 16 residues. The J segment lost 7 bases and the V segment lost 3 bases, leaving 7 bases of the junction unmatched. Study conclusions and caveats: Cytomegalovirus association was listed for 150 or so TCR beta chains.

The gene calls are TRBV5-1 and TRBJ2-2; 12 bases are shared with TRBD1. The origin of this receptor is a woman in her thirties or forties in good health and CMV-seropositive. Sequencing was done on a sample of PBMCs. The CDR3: CASSSAGTGGVGELFF. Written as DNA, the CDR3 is TGCGCCAGCAGCTCCGCCGGGACAGGGGGCGTCGGGGAGCTGTTTTTT.